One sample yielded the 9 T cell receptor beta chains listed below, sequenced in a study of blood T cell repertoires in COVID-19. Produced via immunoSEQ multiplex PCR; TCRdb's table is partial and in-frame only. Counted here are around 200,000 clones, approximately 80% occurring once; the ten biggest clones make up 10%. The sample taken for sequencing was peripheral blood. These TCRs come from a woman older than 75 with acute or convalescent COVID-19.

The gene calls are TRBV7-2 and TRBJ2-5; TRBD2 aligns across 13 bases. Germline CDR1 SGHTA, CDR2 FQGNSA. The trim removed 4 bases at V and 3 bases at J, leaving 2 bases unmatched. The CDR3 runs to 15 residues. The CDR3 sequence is CASSSGLAGEETQYF. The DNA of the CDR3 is TGTGCCAGCAGCTCCGGACTAGCGGGGGAAGAGACCCAGTACTTC. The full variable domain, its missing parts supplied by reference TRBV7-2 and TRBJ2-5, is GAGVSQSPSNKVTEKGKDVELRCDPISGHTALYWYRQSLGQGLEFLIYFQGNSAPDKSGLPSDRFSAERTGGSVSTLTIQRTQQEDSAVYLCASSSGLAGEETQYFGPGTRLLVL.

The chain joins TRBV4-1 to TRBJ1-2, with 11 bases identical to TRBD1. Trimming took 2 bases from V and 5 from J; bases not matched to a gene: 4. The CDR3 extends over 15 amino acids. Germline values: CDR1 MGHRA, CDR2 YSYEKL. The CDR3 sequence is CASSQRGQGVYGYTF. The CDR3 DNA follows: TGCGCCAGCAGCCAACGGGGACAGGGGGTTTATGGCTACACCTTC.

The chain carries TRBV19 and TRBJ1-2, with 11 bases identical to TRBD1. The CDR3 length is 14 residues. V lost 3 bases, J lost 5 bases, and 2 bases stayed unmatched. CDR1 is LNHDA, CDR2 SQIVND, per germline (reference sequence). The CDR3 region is CASSMDRGPYGYTF. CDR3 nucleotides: TGTGCCAGTAGTATGGACAGGGGGCCATATGGCTACACCTTC.

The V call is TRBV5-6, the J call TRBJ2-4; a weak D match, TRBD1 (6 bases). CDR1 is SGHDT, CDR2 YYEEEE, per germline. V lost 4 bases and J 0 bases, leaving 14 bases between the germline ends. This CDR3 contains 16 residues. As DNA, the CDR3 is TGTGCCAGCAGCCTCTGGACAGCACTAGCCAAAAACATTCAGTACTTC. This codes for CASSLWTALAKNIQYF.

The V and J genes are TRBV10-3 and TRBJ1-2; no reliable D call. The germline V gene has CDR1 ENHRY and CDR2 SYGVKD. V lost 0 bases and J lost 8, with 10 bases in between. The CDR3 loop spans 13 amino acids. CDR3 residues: CAISESFNQGYTF. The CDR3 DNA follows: TGTGCCATCAGTGAGTCTTTTAATCAGGGCTACACCTTC.

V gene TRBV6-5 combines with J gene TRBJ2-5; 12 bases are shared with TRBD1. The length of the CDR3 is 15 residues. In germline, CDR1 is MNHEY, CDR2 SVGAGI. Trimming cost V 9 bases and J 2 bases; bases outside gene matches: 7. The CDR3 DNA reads TGTGCCAGTAGGGACAGGGGGCAAGTACAAGAGACCCAGTACTTC. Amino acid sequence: CASRDRGQVQETQYF.

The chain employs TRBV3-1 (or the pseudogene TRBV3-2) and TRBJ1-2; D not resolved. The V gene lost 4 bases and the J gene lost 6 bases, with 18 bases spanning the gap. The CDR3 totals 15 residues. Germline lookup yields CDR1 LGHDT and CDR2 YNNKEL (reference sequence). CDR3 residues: CASSPQRESRNGYTF. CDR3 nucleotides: TGTGCCAGCAGCCCTCAACGGGAGTCCAGGAATGGCTACACCTTC.

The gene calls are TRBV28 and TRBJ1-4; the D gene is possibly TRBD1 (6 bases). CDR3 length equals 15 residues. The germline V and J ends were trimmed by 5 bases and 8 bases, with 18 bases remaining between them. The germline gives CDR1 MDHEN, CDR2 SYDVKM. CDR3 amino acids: CASSVQGTPGEKLFF. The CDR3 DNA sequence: TGTGCCAGCAGTGTTCAGGGGACCCCAGGGGAAAAACTGTTTTTT.

The CDR3 nucleotides are TGTGCCTGGAGACAGTTGCAGAACACTGAAGCTTTCTTT. Protein product: CAWRQLQNTEAFF. The chain has TRBV30 and TRBJ1-1, with D unresolved. The CDR3 extends over 13 amino acids. CDR1 is GTSNPN and CDR2 is SVGIG in the germline V gene (reference sequence). V lost 3 bases, J lost 1 base, and 9 bases lay in between.